This T cell receptor (beta chain) appears in the sequencing data of a study of CD8 T cells in Susac syndrome (dated by TCRdb to between 2018 and 2021). A note on the overall study: The study used repertoire sequencing to test whether antigen drove CD8+ T cell activation and differentiation in Susac syndrome. Clonality of the CD8+ T cell repertoire was compared between more than 9 healthy donors, approximately 14 Susac syndrome patients and fewer than 16 multiple sclerosis patients. The paper as a whole reports these results and caveats: The number of individuals in the TCR sequencing and HLA analysis was acknowledged as relatively small.

From the cysteine up to the phenylalanine, the CDR3 has a length of 15 residues. Just CDR3 DNA is preserved here, 45 bases in frame from base 1. The germline V gene (reference sequence) supplies CDR1 SEHNR and CDR2 FQNEAQ. Trimming takes 5 bases from V and 0 bases from J, and the germline ends sit 13 bases apart. Peripheral blood CD8+ and CD4+ T cells from healthy donors, Susac syndrome patients and multiple sclerosis patients were profiled by high-throughput TCR beta sequencing. The multiple sclerosis controls were treatment-naive patients who had stable or active relapsing-remitting disease and met the revised McDonald criteria. CD8+ TEMRA cells were enriched by FACS, while bulk CD8+ and CD4+ T cells were purified by magnetic negative isolation. Blood was collected in EDTA tubes and processed within 24 hours, with PBMCs isolated through density gradient centrifugation. PBMCs intended for TCR sequencing were cryopreserved in liquid nitrogen and thawed later in a water bath at 37 degrees C. The sorted or isolated CD4+, CD8+ and CD8+ TEMRA cells had a purity of 90% or higher.

A note on this clonotype: The antigen it recognizes is unknown. Qualities for individual bases were not recorded, and no much larger clone is one base off.

RNA was extracted using the RNeasy kit, and roughly 0.5 to 1 microgram was reverse transcribed with random hexamers. TCR beta CDR3 regions were amplified with the immunoSEQ multiplex PCR assay covering 54 Vbeta and 13 Jbeta segments. PCR amplification bias was corrected by using a synthetic template baseline for primer optimization and computational correction. The source study handled its data this way. Reads were annotated to V, D and J genes per IMGT and analyzed with immunoSEQ Analyzer, keeping only productive sequences. Clonality was computed as one minus Shannon entropy normalized by log2 of the number of productive unique sequences. Public and private clones were assessed among the 100 most prevalent clones of each patient and control. Clones were defined as Susac-specific when absent from the healthy and MS cohorts, from over a thousand published viral clones and from other ImmuneACCESS disease sequences. TCRdb reprocessing: public reads trimmed at Q25 with fastp, clones called with MiXCR, in-frame beta chains kept. A single entry per CDR3 protein holds the most common genes and DNA from its merged rows. These V and J calls are TCRdb output, not the study's own analysis. This sample comprises 400,000 to 550,000 distinct CDR3 sequences, 85% to 90% of them detected only once. The ten largest clonotypes hold about 0.12% of the sample.

Sequencing input: CD8+ T cells from PBMCs. This chain joins TRBV7-9 to TRBJ1-1, with a weak D call of TRBD1 (6 bases match). The receptor was isolated from a human donor with multiple sclerosis. Read as DNA, the sequence is TGTGCCAGCAGCCCCAGGGGTTCTATGAACACTGAAGCTTTCTTT. It translates to CASSPRGSMNTEAFF. The variable domain in full, with residues beyond the CDR3 obtained from the reference TRBV7-9 and TRBJ1-1 genes, is DTGVSQNPRHKITKRGQNVTFRCDPISEHNRLYWYRQTLGQGPEFLTYFQNEAQLEKSRLLSDRFSAERPKGSFSTLEIQRTEQGDSAMYLCASSPRGSMNTEAFFGQGTRLTVV.